The 26 T cell receptor beta chains below come from one sample, sequenced in a study of cytomegalovirus exposure and HLA in healthy donors. Researchers ran the PCR with 60 Vbeta and 13 Jbeta primers. Profiling relied on immunoSEQ multiplex PCR, and the TCRdb table lists in-frame clones only, not all of them. The sample data list approximately 92,000 clones. Sequencing was done on a sample of PBMCs. The receptors here all came from a woman in her twenties or thirties in good health and CMV-seronegative.

The rearrangement links TRBV6-6 to TRBJ1-2; D gene unclear. V lost 6 bases and J lost 4, with 15 bases in between. CDR3 length: 14 residues. The V gene's germline CDR1 is MNHNY and CDR2 SVGAGI (reference sequence). The CDR3 is CASSQRGLGYGYTF. CDR3 in DNA: TGTGCCAGCAGCCAACGGGGTCTCGGCTATGGCTACACCTTC.

Remarks on this clone: Different DNA sequences within this sample yield the same CDR3. V gene TRBV28 combines with J gene TRBJ1-5; the D gene is possibly TRBD1 (5 bases). Germline V CDR1 and CDR2: MDHEN, SYDVKM. CDR3 size: 14 residues. Trimming left V 6 bases short and J 2 bases short, with 11 bases between. CDR3 DNA sequence: TGTGCCAGCAGCCAGGGAGGTGGCAATCAGCCCCAGCATTTT. Translated: CASSQGGGNQPQHF.

The rearrangement joins TRBV28 to TRBJ2-2, with 9 positions matching TRBD2. The V gene's germline CDR1 is MDHEN and CDR2 SYDVKM. The CDR3 loop spans 16 amino acids. Germline trimming cut 3 bases from V and 4 bases from J; bases unmatched to any gene: 6. The CDR3 DNA is TGTGCCAGCAGTTTCGGGAGCGGGGGGAGCACCGGGGAGCTGTTTTTT. Its translation: CASSFGSGGSTGELFF. The full variable domain, completed using reference TRBV28 and TRBJ2-2, is DVKVTQSSRYLVKRTGEKVFLECVQDMDHENMFWYRQDPGLGLRLIYFSYDVKMKEKGDIPEGYSVSREKKERFSLILESASTNQTSMYLCASSFGSGGSTGELFFGEGSRLTVL.

Note on this clone: Distinct nucleotide sequences in the sample also encode this CDR3. The rearrangement uses TRBV28 and TRBJ1-2; D gene ambiguous. Germline CDR1 MDHEN, CDR2 SYDVKM. With 3 bases removed from V and 4 bases from J, the gap between germline ends came to 6 bases. The CDR3 is 12 residues long. As DNA, the CDR3 is TGTGCCAGCAGTTTCCGGGGCTATGGCTACACCTTC. Its translation is CASSFRGYGYTF.

The chain couples TRBV7-9 to TRBJ2-5; 7 bases are a match to TRBD2. The CDR3 covers 15 residues. V was clipped by 5 bases and J by 1 base; unmatched bases: 7. The germline gives CDR1 SEHNR, CDR2 FQNEAQ (reference sequence). The CDR3 coding sequence is TGTGCCAGCAGCCCACTAACTAGCGTCCAAGAGACCCAGTACTTC. Amino acid sequence: CASSPLTSVQETQYF.

This rearrangement joins TRBV4-1 to TRBJ2-7; the match to TRBD1 covers 7 bases. The CDR3 contains 14 residues. From germline, CDR1 is MGHRA and CDR2 YSYEKL. V was clipped by 5 bases and J by 6 bases; unmatched bases: 10. This chain's CDR3 is CASSTRTGLGEQYF. The DNA of the CDR3 is TGCGCCAGCAGCACCCGGACAGGATTGGGCGAGCAGTACTTC.

CDR3 amino acids: CTSSHFLAQQYYEQYF. The CDR3 DNA follows: TGCACCAGCAGCCATTTTCTAGCCCAACAATATTACGAGCAGTACTTC. The V gene is TRBV1, the J gene TRBJ2-7; the tabulated D call, TRBD2, remains unverified against the DNA. TRBV1 constitutes a pseudogene. The CDR3 sequence is 16 residues long.

This chain links TRBV6-1 with TRBJ2-7; D is possibly TRBD1 (6 bases). The CDR3 is 14 residues long. From germline, CDR1 is MNHNS and CDR2 SASEGT. Trimming left V 7 bases short and J 7 bases short, with 20 bases between. The CDR3 here is CASTYLGQRTEQYF. CDR3 nucleotide sequence: TGTGCCAGCACCTACCTAGGACAGCGAACGGAGCAGTACTTC.

The chain uses TRBV9 and TRBJ1-1; D gene uncertain. Germline V gene sequence: CDR1 SGDLS, CDR2 YYNGEE. The CDR3 loop spans 14 amino acids. The V end was cut by 6 bases, the J end by 10 bases, with 22 bases between. The CDR3 coding sequence is TGTGCCAGCACCCTTGCATGGAGAGCCGCACTAGCTTTCTTT. This codes for CASTLAWRAALAFF. The full variable domain, completed using reference TRBV9 and TRBJ1-1, is DSGVTQTPKHLITATGQRVTLRCSPRSGDLSVYWYQQSLDQGLQFLIQYYNGEERAKGNILERFSAQQFPDLHSELNLSSLELGDSALYFCASTLAWRAALAFFGQGTRLTVV.

V is TRBV5-1 and J is TRBJ1-1; D is ambiguous. Looked up from germline, CDR1 is SGHRS and CDR2 is YFSETQ. Trimming shortened V by 0 bases and J by 2 bases, and 5 bases separated the two germline ends. CDR3 size: 13 residues. CDR3 sequence (DNA): TGCGCCAGCAGCTTGGCCCTCAACACTGAAGCTTTCTTT. This codes for CASSLALNTEAFF.

The V call is TRBV28, the J call TRBJ1-1; D is possibly TRBD1 (6 bases). V lost 4 bases and J lost 2, with 14 bases in between. The CDR3 runs 15 residues. Per the germline V gene, CDR1 is MDHEN and CDR2 is SYDVKM. DNA of the CDR3: TGTGCCAGCAGTTCAGCCGGGACATCTAACACTGAAGCTTTCTTT. It translates to CASSSAGTSNTEAFF.

The chain carries TRBV5-1 and TRBJ2-1; D is perhaps TRBD2 (6 bases). V was pared by 3 bases and J by 0 bases, with 13 bases between. This CDR3 spans 16 amino acids. Germline CDR1 reads SGHRS; CDR2 reads YFSETQ. In DNA form, the CDR3 reads TGCGCCAGCAGCTCGGACTACCCGAGCTCCTACAATGAGCAGTTCTTC. Translated, it gives CASSSDYPSSYNEQFF.

CDR3 residues: CASSPREDRDNEQYF. The DNA of the CDR3 is TGCGCCAGCAGCCCTCGCGAGGACAGGGACAACGAGCAGTACTTC. The J gene is TRBJ2-7, the V gene TRBV4-1; TRBD1 matches 8 bases. CDR1 is MGHRA, CDR2 YSYEKL, per germline. Trimming removed 4 bases from V and 5 bases from J; junction bases left unmatched: 10. The CDR3 covers 15 residues.

The chain carries TRBV7-2 and TRBJ2-5, with 11 bases that match TRBD1. The CDR3 sequence is 15 residues long. V trimming: 4 bases; J trimming: 2 bases; junction bases outside the gene matches: 3. The germline CDR1 and CDR2 sequences are SGHTA and FQGNSA. CDR3 amino acids: CASSWTGGWQETQYF. The CDR3 nucleotides read TGTGCCAGCAGCTGGACAGGGGGCTGGCAAGAGACCCAGTACTTC.

Frequency places this clone as medium-sized (0.01 to 0.1%). The chain carries TRBV19 and TRBJ2-2; the D gene is possibly TRBD2 (5 bases). This CDR3 is built from 15 residues. Germline-derived CDR1 and CDR2 are LNHDA and SQIVND (reference sequence). Trimming left V 7 bases short and J 0 bases short, with 12 bases between. The CDR3 sequence: CASTPDGANTGELFF. CDR3 bases: TGTGCCAGTACCCCGGACGGGGCGAACACCGGGGAGCTGTTTTTT.

The chain combines TRBV12-1 with TRBJ2-3; the table's D gene call, TRBD1, was not cross checked with the DNA. TRBV12-1 is assigned pseudogene status. The CDR3 is 13 amino acids. CDR3 nucleotide sequence: TGTGCCAGCATGGGGCCTATTGCCAATACGCAGTATTTT. This sequence encodes CASMGPIANTQYF.

V and J are TRBV4-1 and TRBJ2-2; D unresolved. The V gene lost 0 bases and the J gene lost 2 bases, with 10 bases spanning the gap. Germline lookup yields CDR1 MGHRA and CDR2 YSYEKL. The CDR3 runs to 16 residues. The chain's CDR3 is CASSQENVVNTGELFF. The DNA for the CDR3 is TGCGCCAGCAGCCAAGAAAACGTAGTTAACACCGGGGAGCTGTTTTTT.

CDR3 loop: CASRSAYRGRDEKLFF. The CDR3 coding sequence is TGCGCCAGCAGATCAGCCTACAGGGGGCGCGACGAAAAACTGTTTTTT. The chain joins TRBV5-1 to TRBJ1-4; 9 bases fit TRBD1. CDR3 length equals 16 residues. CDR1 and CDR2 (germline): SGHRS, YFSETQ. V lost 5 bases, J lost 8 bases, and 13 bases stayed unmatched.

V is TRBV19 and J is TRBJ2-3; TRBD2 is a possible D gene (5 bases). Germline lookup yields CDR1 LNHDA and CDR2 SQIVND (reference sequence). The CDR3 sequence is 18 residues long. V dropped 0 bases and J dropped 6 bases, with 22 bases sitting between them. CDR3 protein: CASSIDPRAGRGGDTQYF. CDR3 DNA: TGTGCCAGTAGTATAGACCCGAGGGCAGGCCGCGGCGGGGATACGCAGTATTTT. The full variable domain, in which reference TRBV19 and TRBJ2-3 provide the parts outside the CDR3, is DGGITQSPKYLFRKEGQNVTLSCEQNLNHDAMYWYRQDPGQGLRLIYYSQIVNDFQKGDIAEGYSVSREKKESFPLTVTSAQKNPTAFYLCASSIDPRAGRGGDTQYFGPGTRLTVL.

The chain recombines TRBV2 with TRBJ2-1; 7 bases line up with TRBD2. The germline gives CDR1 SNHLY, CDR2 FYNNEI. The CDR3 has 16 residues. V lost 8 bases to trimming and J lost 0 bases; unmatched junction nucleotides: 10. The CDR3 bases are TGTGCCAGCGATTCCCCCGGGGGGTACTCCTACAATGAGCAGTTCTTC. Translating it yields CASDSPGGYSYNEQFF.

On this clone itself: The junction differs from germline at one of its ends, possibly a read error. The chain has TRBV7-6 and TRBJ2-5; possible D gene TRBD1, 5 bases. From germline, CDR1 is SGHVS and CDR2 FNYEAQ. CDR3 size: 12 residues. As DNA, the CDR3 is TGTGCCAGCAGCTTAGACACAGGTACCCTCCACTTC. This codes for CASSLDTGTLHF.

V and J are TRBV14 and TRBJ2-1, with TRBD1 identical over 7 bases. V shed 5 bases, J shed 2 bases, and the junction held 9 bases outside the gene matches. Germline loops: CDR1 SGHDN, CDR2 FVKESK. The CDR3 is 16 amino acids. The CDR3 loop reads CASSFKQGSTYNEQFF. The CDR3 coding sequence is TGTGCCAGCAGCTTTAAACAGGGGTCAACCTACAATGAGCAGTTCTTC.

The chain recombines TRBV7-9 with TRBJ1-1, with D unclear. Germline-derived CDR1 and CDR2 are SEHNR and FQNEAQ (reference sequence). This CDR3 is built from 11 residues. Deletions cut 10 bases from V and 6 bases from J, with 12 bases between. The CDR3 loop reads CATRGSSEAFF. CDR3 nucleotides: TGTGCCACCCGGGGAAGTTCTGAAGCTTTCTTT. The full variable domain, with the rest looked up from reference TRBV7-9 and TRBJ1-1, is DTGVSQNPRHKITKRGQNVTFRCDPISEHNRLYWYRQTLGQGPEFLTYFQNEAQLEKSRLLSDRFSAERPKGSFSTLEIQRTEQGDSAMYLCATRGSSEAFFGQGTRLTVV.

The V call is TRBV29-1, the J call TRBJ1-4; 7 bases are a match to TRBD1. This CDR3 comprises 13 residues. V was pared by 6 bases and J by 8 bases, with 9 bases of the junction left unmatched. Germline lookup yields CDR1 SQVTM and CDR2 ANQGSEA. CDR3 residues: CSVQTGRGEKLFF. The CDR3 DNA follows: TGCAGCGTACAGACAGGGAGAGGCGAAAAACTGTTTTTT.

The rearrangement uses TRBV28 and TRBJ2-1; D is uncertain. Trimming left V 4 bases short and J 0 bases short, with 10 bases between. The germline CDR1 and CDR2 sequences are MDHEN and SYDVKM. This CDR3 spans 15 amino acids. CDR3 nucleotides: TGTGCCAGCAGTTCCCGAGGTAGCTCCTACAATGAGCAGTTCTTC. It codes for CASSSRGSSYNEQFF.

The chain couples TRBV7-9 to TRBJ2-5, with 10 bases matching TRBD2. The closer fit of TRBJ2-7 to the DNA end suggests the J call may be wrong. The CDR3 contains 17 residues. Germline CDR1 reads SEHNR; CDR2 reads FQNEAQ (reference sequence). CDR3 protein: CASSLSGRALRAREQYF. CDR3 bases: TGTGCCAGCAGCTTGAGCGGGAGGGCTTTGAGGGCTCGCGAGCAGTACTTC.